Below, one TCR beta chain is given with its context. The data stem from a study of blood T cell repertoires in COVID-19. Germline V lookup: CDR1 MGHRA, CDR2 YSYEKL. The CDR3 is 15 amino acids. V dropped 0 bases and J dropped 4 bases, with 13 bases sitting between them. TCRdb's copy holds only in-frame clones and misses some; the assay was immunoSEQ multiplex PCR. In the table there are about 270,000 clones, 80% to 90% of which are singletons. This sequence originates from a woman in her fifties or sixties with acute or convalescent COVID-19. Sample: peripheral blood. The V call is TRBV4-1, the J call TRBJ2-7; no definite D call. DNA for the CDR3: TGCGCCAGCAGCCAAGATAGTTCACCGGTGTACGAGCAGTACTTC. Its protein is CASSQDSSPVYEQYF.